These 6 T cell receptor beta chains were sequenced from one sample in a study of cytomegalovirus exposure and HLA in healthy donors. The PCR contained 60 Vbeta and 13 Jbeta primers. Libraries were prepared by immunoSEQ multiplex PCR; TCRdb keeps only in-frame clonotypes and omits some of them. Its table lists 150,000 to 200,000 clones. Sequenced input: PBMCs. The receptors derive from a young man in good health and CMV-seronegative.

The chain uses TRBV5-1 and TRBJ2-2; 11 nucleotides align to TRBD2. V trimming: 3 bases; J trimming: 3 bases; junction bases outside the gene matches: 1. The germline V gene has CDR1 SGHRS and CDR2 YFSETQ. This CDR3 has 15 amino acids. In DNA, the CDR3 is TGCGCCAGCAGCTCGGGACTAGCGGACACCGGGGAGCTGTTTTTT. The encoded protein is CASSSGLADTGELFF.

The gene calls are TRBV25-1 and TRBJ2-7; 10 nucleotides align to TRBD1. CDR1 is MGHDK and CDR2 is SYGVNS in the germline V gene. This CDR3 has 15 residues. V lost 4 bases, J lost 3 bases, and 6 bases stayed unmatched. The CDR3 region is CASSARDRGFYEQYF. CDR3 nucleotide sequence: TGTGCCAGCAGTGCAAGGGACAGGGGCTTCTACGAGCAGTACTTC.

The chain uses TRBV10-1 and TRBJ2-7; 9 bases are shared with TRBD1. The ends lost 6 bases at V and 6 bases at J; junction bases unmatched: 6. Looked up from germline, CDR1 is WNHNN and CDR2 is SYGVQD (reference sequence). This CDR3 is built from 13 residues. The DNA for the CDR3 is TGCGCCAGCAGGGGACAGGGAGGGGGCGAGCAGTACTTC. Translated: CASRGQGGGEQYF.

The chain has TRBV10-1 and TRBJ2-7; 7 bases are a match to TRBD2. The J segment lost 0 bases and the V segment lost 3 bases, leaving 11 bases of the junction unmatched. The germline V gene has CDR1 WNHNN and CDR2 SYGVQD (reference sequence). The CDR3 totals 17 residues. CDR3 sequence reads: CASSDLRGLADSYEQYF. CDR3 DNA sequence: TGCGCCAGCAGTGATTTGAGAGGGCTAGCGGACTCCTACGAGCAGTACTTC.

The chain carries TRBV5-4 and TRBJ1-2; 10 bases fit TRBD1. The germline V gene has CDR1 SGHNT and CDR2 YYREEE (reference sequence). CDR3 size: 15 residues. J lost 0 bases, V lost 3 bases, and 2 bases had no gene match. CDR3 amino acids: CASSSGTGANYGYTF. The CDR3 DNA follows: TGTGCCAGCAGCTCCGGGACAGGGGCTAACTATGGCTACACCTTC.

V is TRBV9 and J is TRBJ2-5, with a possible D match to TRBD2 (6 bases). V was pared by 4 bases and J by 2 bases, with 18 bases between. The germline gives CDR1 SGDLS, CDR2 YYNGEE. CDR3 length equals 16 residues. The CDR3, as DNA: TGTGCCAGCAGCCCCCGGGGGAGCGGAGTACAAGAGACCCAGTACTTC. Amino acids: CASSPRGSGVQETQYF.